This T cell receptor beta chain is from a study of CD8 T cells in Susac syndrome. The CDR3 contains 14 residues. V was cut by 3 bases and J by 4 bases, with 12 bases left in between. Random-hexamer reverse transcription was applied to 0.5 to 1 ug RNA. TCRdb independently ran MiXCR on the immunoSEQ multiplex PCR reads; one entry per CDR3 protein. This table holds 100,000 to 150,000 distinct CDR3 sequences, more than 80% found once. Sequencing of TCR beta was carried out in blood CD8+ and CD4+ T cells. Sequenced: CD8+ T cells from PBMCs. The sequence derives from a human donor with multiple sclerosis. This rearrangement joins TRBV12-3 or TRBV12-4 to TRBJ1-2; TRBD1 might be the D (5 bases). This chain's CDR3 is CASSFGTVLYGYTF. The CDR3 region has the DNA TGTGCCAGCAGTTTCGGGACCGTCCTCTATGGCTACACCTTC.